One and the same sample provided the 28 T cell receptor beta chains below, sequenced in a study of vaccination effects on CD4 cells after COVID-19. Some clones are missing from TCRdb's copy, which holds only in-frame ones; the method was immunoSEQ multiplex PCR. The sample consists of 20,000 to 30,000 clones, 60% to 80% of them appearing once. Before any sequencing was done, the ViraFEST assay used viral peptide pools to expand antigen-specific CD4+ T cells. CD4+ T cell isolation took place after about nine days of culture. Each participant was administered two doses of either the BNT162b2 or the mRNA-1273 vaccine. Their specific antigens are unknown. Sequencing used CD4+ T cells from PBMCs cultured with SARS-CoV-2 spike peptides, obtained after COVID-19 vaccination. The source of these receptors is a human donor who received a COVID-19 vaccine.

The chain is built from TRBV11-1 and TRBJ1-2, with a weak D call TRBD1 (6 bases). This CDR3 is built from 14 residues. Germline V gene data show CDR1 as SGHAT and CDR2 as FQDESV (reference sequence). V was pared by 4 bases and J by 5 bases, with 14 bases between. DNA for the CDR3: TGTGCCAGCAGCTCCGGGACAACCACATATGGCTACACCTTC. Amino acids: CASSSGTTTYGYTF.

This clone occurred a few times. CDR3 sequence: CASSQVEYNEQFF. CDR3 nucleotides: TGTGCCAGCAGCCAAGTCGAGTACAATGAGCAGTTCTTC. The chain has TRBV3-1 (or the pseudogene TRBV3-2) and TRBJ2-1; no clear D. The CDR3 spans 13 residues. The V gene's germline CDR1 is LGHDT and CDR2 YNNKEL (reference sequence). Between the trimmed V and J ends, which lost 1 base and 4 bases, there was a span of 5 bases.

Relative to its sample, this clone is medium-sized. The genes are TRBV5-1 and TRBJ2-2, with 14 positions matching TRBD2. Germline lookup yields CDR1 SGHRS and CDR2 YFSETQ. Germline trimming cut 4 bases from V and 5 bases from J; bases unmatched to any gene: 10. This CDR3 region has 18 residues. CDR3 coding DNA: TGCGCCAGCAGCCCGGGGACTAGCGGGGGACCAAGAACCGGGGAGCTGTTTTTT. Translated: CASSPGTSGGPRTGELFF.

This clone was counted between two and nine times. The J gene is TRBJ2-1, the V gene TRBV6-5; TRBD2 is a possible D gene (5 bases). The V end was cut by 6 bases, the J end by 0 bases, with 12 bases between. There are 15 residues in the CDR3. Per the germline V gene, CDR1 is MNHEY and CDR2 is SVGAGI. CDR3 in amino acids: CASRLSVSSYNEQFF. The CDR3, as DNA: TGTGCCAGCAGACTTAGCGTCTCCTCCTACAATGAGCAGTTCTTC.

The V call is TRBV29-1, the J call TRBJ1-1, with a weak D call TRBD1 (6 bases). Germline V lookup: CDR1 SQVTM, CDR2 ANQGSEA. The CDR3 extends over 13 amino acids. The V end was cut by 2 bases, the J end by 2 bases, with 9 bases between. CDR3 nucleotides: TGCAGCGTTGAAAGGGGGATAAACACTGAAGCTTTCTTT. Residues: CSVERGINTEAFF. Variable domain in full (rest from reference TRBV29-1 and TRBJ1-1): SAVISQKPSRDICQRGTSLTIQCQVDSQVTMMFWYRQQPGQSLTLIATANQGSEATYESGFVIDKFPISRPNLTFSTLTVSNMSPEDSSIYLCSVERGINTEAFFGQGTRLTVV.

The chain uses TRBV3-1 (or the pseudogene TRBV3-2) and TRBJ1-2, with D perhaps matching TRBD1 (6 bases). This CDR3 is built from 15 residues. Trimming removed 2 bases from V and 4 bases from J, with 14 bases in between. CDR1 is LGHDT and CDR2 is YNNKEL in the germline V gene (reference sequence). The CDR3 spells CASSQLDRPGYGYTF. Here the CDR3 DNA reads TGTGCCAGCAGCCAACTCGACAGGCCGGGCTATGGCTACACCTTC.

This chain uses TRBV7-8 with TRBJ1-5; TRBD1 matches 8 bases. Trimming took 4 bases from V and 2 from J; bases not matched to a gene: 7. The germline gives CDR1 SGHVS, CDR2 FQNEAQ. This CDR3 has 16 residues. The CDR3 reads CASSSSLTGGNQPQHF. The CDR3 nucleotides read TGTGCCAGCAGCTCCTCGTTGACAGGGGGCAATCAGCCCCAGCATTTT. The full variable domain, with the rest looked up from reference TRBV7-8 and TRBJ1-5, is GAGVSQSPRYKVAKRGQDVALRCDPISGHVSLFWYQQALGQGPEFLTYFQNEAQLDKSGLPSDRFFAERPEGSVSTLKIQRTQQEDSAVYLCASSSSLTGGNQPQHFGDGTRLSIL.

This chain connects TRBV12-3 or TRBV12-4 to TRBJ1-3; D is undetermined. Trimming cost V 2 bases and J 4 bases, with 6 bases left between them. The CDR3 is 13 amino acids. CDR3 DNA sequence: TGTGCCAGCAGTTTACAGCAGGGAAACACCATATATTTT. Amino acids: CASSLQQGNTIYF.

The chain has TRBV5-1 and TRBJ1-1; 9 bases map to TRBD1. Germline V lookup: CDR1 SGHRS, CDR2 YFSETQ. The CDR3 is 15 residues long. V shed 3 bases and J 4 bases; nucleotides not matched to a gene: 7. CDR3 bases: TGCGCCAGCAGCTCCCCACAGGGGGCAAGCACTGAAGCTTTCTTT. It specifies CASSSPQGASTEAFF.

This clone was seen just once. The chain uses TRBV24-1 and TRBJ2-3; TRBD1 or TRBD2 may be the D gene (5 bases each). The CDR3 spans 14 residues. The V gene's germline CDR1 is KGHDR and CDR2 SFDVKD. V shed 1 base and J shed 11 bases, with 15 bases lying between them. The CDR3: CATSDFTGTRVQYF. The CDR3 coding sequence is TGTGCCACCAGTGATTTTACGGGGACCCGTGTGCAGTATTTT.

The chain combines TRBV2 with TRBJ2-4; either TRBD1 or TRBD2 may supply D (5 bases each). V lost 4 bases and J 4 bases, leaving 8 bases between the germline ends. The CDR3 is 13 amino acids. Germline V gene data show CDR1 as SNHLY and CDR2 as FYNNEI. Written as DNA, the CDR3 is TGTGCCAGCAGTGTCAGGGAGAAAAACATTCAGTACTTC. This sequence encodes CASSVREKNIQYF.

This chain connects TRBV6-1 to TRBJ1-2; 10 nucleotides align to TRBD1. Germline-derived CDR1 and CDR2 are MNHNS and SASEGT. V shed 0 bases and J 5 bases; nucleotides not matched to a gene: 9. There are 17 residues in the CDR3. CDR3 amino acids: CASSEALRTGGPYGYTF. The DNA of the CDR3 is TGTGCCAGCAGTGAAGCGCTACGGACAGGGGGTCCTTATGGCTACACCTTC.

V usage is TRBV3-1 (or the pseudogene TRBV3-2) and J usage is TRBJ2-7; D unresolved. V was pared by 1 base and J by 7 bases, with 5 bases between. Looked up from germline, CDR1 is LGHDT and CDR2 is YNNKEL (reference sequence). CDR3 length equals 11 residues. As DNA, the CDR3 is TGTGCCAGCAGCCAAGTCCGAGAGCAGTACTTC. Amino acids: CASSQVREQYF.

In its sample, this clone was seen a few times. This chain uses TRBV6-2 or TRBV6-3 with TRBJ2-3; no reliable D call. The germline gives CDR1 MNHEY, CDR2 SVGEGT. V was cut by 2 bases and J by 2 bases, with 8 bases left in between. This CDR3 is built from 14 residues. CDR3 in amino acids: CASSYGRHTDTQYF. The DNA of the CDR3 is TGTGCCAGCAGTTACGGCCGCCACACAGATACGCAGTATTTT.

CDR3 sequence reads: CSAWDSRGYTF. The DNA of the CDR3 is TGCAGTGCCTGGGACAGCCGGGGCTACACCTTC. This chain uses TRBV20-1 with TRBJ1-2; 7 bases are shared with TRBD1. V lost 6 bases, J lost 8 bases, and 6 bases stayed unmatched. This CDR3 has 11 amino acids. Germline CDR1 DFQATT, CDR2 SNEGSKA (reference sequence).

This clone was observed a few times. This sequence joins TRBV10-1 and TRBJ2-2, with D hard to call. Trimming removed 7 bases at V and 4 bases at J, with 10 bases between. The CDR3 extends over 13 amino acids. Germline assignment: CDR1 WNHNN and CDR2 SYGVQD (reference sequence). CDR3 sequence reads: CASTRSGTGELFF. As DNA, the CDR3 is TGCGCCAGCACTCGGTCGGGCACCGGGGAGCTGTTTTTT.

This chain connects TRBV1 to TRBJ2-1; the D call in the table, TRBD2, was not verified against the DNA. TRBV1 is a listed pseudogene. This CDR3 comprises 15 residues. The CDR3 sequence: CTSSQSGLVEGARFF. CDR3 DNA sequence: TGCACCAGCAGCCAATCGGGACTAGTTGAAGGTGCACGGTTCTTC.

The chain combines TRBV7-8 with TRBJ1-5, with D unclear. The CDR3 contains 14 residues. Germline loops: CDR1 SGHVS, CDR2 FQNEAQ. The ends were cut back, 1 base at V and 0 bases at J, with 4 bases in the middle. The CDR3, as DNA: TGTGCCAGCAGCTTAGGGGCTAGCAATCAGCCCCAGCATTTT. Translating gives CASSLGASNQPQHF.

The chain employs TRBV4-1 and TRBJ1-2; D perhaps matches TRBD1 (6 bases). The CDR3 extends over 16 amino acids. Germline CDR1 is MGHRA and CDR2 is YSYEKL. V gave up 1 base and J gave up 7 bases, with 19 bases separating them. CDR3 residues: CASSQGPFSRGAGYTF. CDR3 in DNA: TGCGCCAGCAGCCAAGGTCCCTTCTCTCGGGGGGCTGGCTACACCTTC.

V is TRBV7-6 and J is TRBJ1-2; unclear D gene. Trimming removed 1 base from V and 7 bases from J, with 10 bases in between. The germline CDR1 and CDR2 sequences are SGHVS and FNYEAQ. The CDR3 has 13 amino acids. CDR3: CASSLVTGGGYTF. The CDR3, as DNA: TGTGCCAGCAGCTTAGTAACGGGAGGTGGCTACACCTTC.

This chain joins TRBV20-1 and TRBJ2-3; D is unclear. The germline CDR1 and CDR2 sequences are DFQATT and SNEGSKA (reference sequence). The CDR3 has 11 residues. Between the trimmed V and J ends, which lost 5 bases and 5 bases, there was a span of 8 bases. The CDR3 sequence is CSAVLRDTQYF. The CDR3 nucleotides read TGCAGTGCTGTTCTTAGAGATACGCAGTATTTT.

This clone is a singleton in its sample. Here the CDR3 reads CSAQGSPEAFF. Here the CDR3 DNA reads TGCAGTGCCCAGGGGTCCCCTGAAGCTTTCTTT. The J gene is TRBJ1-1, the V gene TRBV20-1; D possibly corresponds to TRBD1 (6 bases). Looked up from germline, CDR1 is DFQATT and CDR2 is SNEGSKA (reference sequence). The CDR3 runs 11 residues. V was shortened by 6 bases and J by 6 bases, with 11 bases between the two germline ends.

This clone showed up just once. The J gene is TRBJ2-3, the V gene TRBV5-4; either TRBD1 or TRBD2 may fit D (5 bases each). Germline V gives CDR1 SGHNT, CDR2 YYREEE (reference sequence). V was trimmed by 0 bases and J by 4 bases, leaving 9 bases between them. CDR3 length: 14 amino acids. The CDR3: CASSLALGADTQYF. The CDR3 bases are TGTGCCAGCAGCTTGGCCCTGGGGGCAGATACGCAGTATTTT.

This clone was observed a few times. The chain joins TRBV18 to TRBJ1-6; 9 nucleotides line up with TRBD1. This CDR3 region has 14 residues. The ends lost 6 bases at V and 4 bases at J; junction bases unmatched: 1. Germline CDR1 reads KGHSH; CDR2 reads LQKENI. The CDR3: CASSGQGYNSPLHF. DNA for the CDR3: TGTGCCAGCTCGGGACAGGGTTATAATTCACCCCTCCACTTT.

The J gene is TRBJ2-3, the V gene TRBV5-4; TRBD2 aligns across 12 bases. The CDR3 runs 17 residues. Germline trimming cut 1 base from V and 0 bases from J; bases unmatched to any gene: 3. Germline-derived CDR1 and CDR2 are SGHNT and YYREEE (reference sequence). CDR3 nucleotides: TGTGCCAGCAGCTTGCGCCTAGCGGGGGGGAGCACAGATACGCAGTATTTT. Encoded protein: CASSLRLAGGSTDTQYF.

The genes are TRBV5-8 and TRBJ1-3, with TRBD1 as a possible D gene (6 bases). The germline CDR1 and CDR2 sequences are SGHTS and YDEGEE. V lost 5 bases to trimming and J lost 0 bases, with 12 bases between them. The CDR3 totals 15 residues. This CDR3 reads CASRIGGISGNTIYF. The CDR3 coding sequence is TGTGCCAGCAGGATAGGGGGGATCTCTGGAAACACCATATATTTT.

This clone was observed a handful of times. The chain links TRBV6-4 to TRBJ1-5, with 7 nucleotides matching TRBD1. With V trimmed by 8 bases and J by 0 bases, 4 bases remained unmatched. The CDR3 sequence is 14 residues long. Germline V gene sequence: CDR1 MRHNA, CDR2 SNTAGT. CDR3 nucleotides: TGTGCCAGCGGGGACAGTTATAGCAATCAGCCCCAGCATTTT. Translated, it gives CASGDSYSNQPQHF.

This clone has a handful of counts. In DNA, the CDR3 is TGTGCCAGCAGCCAAGAGCCAGCGGGAGGGCCGGGTGAGCAGTTCTTC. Amino acids: CASSQEPAGGPGEQFF. The rearrangement joins TRBV4-2 to TRBJ2-1, with 10 bases fitting TRBD2. Trimming at V came to 0 bases and at J to 9 bases, leaving 8 bases not matched to a gene. Germline CDR1 reads LGHNA; CDR2 reads YNFKEQ. The CDR3 runs 16 residues.